What follows are 17 T cell receptor beta chains derived from one specimen sequenced in a study of neurological immune-mediated disorders. Via MiXCR, TCRdb re-called the 5' RACE reads, giving one row per CDR3 protein. This sample yields more than 40,000 distinct CDR3 sequences, of which approximately 2.8% are seen a single time; around 16% belongs to the top ten. Source material: PBMCs. The receptors shown here come from a woman in her fifties or sixties with multiple sclerosis.

In this sample, this clonotype turned up many times. The chain employs TRBV28 and TRBJ2-7; 8 bases line up with TRBD1. V shed 7 bases, J shed 1 base, and the junction held 15 bases outside the gene matches. Per the germline V gene, CDR1 is MDHEN and CDR2 is SYDVKM. This CDR3 spans 17 amino acids. The CDR3 coding sequence is TGTGCCAGCACCCGACCGGTCCGGGACAGGCCTTCCTACGAGCAGTACTTC. It specifies CASTRPVRDRPSYEQYF.

This clonotype was observed a handful of times. This clone may be a read error of a much larger clone one base away. This sequence joins TRBV3-1 and TRBJ2-7; D is perhaps TRBD2 (5 bases). This CDR3 has 16 residues. Germline CDR1 is LGHDT and CDR2 is YNNKEL (reference sequence). V was clipped by 4 bases and J by 3 bases, with 19 bases between them. The CDR3 DNA is TGTGCCAGCAGCCCGAGGGAAGGGAGCCCTTACTACGAGCAGTACGTC. Translation gives CASSPREGSPYYEQYV.

This clonotype was recorded at least ten times. The gene calls are TRBV5-1 and TRBJ1-2; 9 positions agree with TRBD1. This CDR3 has 13 residues. V was pared by 3 bases and J by 7 bases, with 4 bases of the junction left unmatched. Germline CDR1 is SGHRS and CDR2 is YFSETQ. The chain's CDR3 is CASSYGQGSGYTF. DNA of the CDR3: TGCGCCAGCAGCTATGGACAGGGGTCTGGCTACACCTTC.

This clonotype was recorded at least ten times. The genes are TRBV5-1 and TRBJ2-2, with TRBD2 matching over 15 bases. There are 17 residues in the CDR3. Trimming cost V 4 bases and J 7 bases; bases outside gene matches: 8. Germline CDR1 and CDR2: SGHRS and YFSETQ. CDR3 sequence reads: CASSEGLAGGPGGELFF. CDR3 nucleotides: TGCGCCAGCAGCGAAGGACTAGCGGGAGGGCCGGGCGGGGAGCTGTTTTTT.

This clonotype was observed many times. The chain has TRBV5-1 and TRBJ2-2; 7 positions match TRBD1. This CDR3 spans 16 amino acids. CDR1 is SGHRS and CDR2 is YFSETQ in the germline V gene. Trimming took 0 bases from V and 1 from J; bases not matched to a gene: 3. The CDR3 coding sequence is TGCGCCAGCAGCTTGGTTCCAGGGGGGAACACCGGGGAGCTGTTTTTT. The encoded protein is CASSLVPGGNTGELFF. Using reference TRBV5-1 and TRBJ2-2 for the parts outside the CDR3, the full variable domain is KAGVTQTPRYLIKTRGQQVTLSCSPISGHRSVSWYQQTPGQGLQFLFEYFSETQRNKGNFPGRFSGRQFSNSRSEMNVSTLELGDSALYLCASSLVPGGNTGELFFGEGSRLTVL.

This clonotype was seen repeatedly, ten times or more. The chain combines TRBV7-9 with TRBJ2-3; D unclear. V was cut by 2 bases and J by 3 bases, with 3 bases left in between. The CDR3 spans 12 residues. The germline CDR1 and CDR2 sequences are SEHNR and FQNEAQ (reference sequence). This chain's CDR3 is CASSLRTDTQYF. In nucleotides, the CDR3 is TGTGCCAGCAGCTTAAGGACAGATACGCAGTATTTT. The full variable domain, its missing parts supplied by reference TRBV7-9 and TRBJ2-3, is DTGVSQNPRHKITKRGQNVTFRCDPISEHNRLYWYRQTLGQGPEFLTYFQNEAQLEKSRLLSDRFSAERPKGSFSTLEIQRTEQGDSAMYLCASSLRTDTQYFGPGTRLTVL.

Ten or more counts support this clonotype. The gene calls are TRBV6-1 and TRBJ2-3, with D possibly matching TRBD2 (5 bases). This CDR3 region has 15 residues. Per the germline V gene, CDR1 is MNHNS and CDR2 is SASEGT. The V end was cut by 5 bases, the J end by 4 bases, with 16 bases between. This CDR3 is CASSRRYTTADTQYF. CDR3 sequence (DNA): TGTGCCAGCAGTAGGAGGTACACTACAGCAGATACGCAGTATTTT.

Many counts were recorded for this clonotype. The rearrangement uses TRBV7-2 and TRBJ2-7, with 7 bases aligning to TRBD1. J lost 4 bases, V lost 3 bases, and 3 bases had no gene match. CDR1 is SGHTA, CDR2 FQGNSA, per germline. CDR3 size: 13 residues. The DNA for the CDR3 is TGTGCCAGCAGCTTGGGACAGAGATACGAGCAGTACTTC. It codes for CASSLGQRYEQYF.

This clonotype was observed many times. Written as DNA, the CDR3 is TGTGCCAGCAGTAACACAGGGACCAATGAGCAGTTCTTC. The encoded protein is CASSNTGTNEQFF. The rearrangement joins TRBV3-1 to TRBJ2-1; D perhaps matches TRBD1 (6 bases). This CDR3 is built from 13 residues. Trimming took off 6 bases at V and 6 bases at J, with 12 bases between the two ends. In germline, CDR1 is LGHDT, CDR2 YNNKEL (reference sequence).

This clonotype was recorded many times. V usage is TRBV28 and J usage is TRBJ1-2; the D is unclear. Germline V gives CDR1 MDHEN, CDR2 SYDVKM. The ends were cut back, 6 bases at V and 4 bases at J, with 15 bases in the middle. CDR3 size: 14 residues. CDR3: CASSPTSGSYGYTF. The DNA for the CDR3 is TGTGCCAGCAGCCCCACCTCCGGGAGCTATGGCTACACCTTC.

This clonotype was counted ten times or more. The chain employs TRBV5-6 and TRBJ2-5; D could derive from TRBD1 or TRBD2 (5 bases each). Trimming shortened V by 4 bases and J by 4 bases, and 17 bases separated the two germline ends. Germline V gene data show CDR1 as SGHDT and CDR2 as YYEEEE. This CDR3 spans 15 amino acids. The CDR3 spells CASSRNTGARETQYF. CDR3 nucleotide sequence: TGTGCCAGCAGCAGAAACACCGGGGCGCGAGAGACCCAGTACTTC.

The table lists this clonotype with many counts. The V gene is TRBV6-5, the J gene TRBJ2-7; 8 bases fit TRBD2. This CDR3 comprises 14 residues. Germline CDR1 MNHEY, CDR2 SVGAGI. Losses at the gene ends were 7 bases for V and 3 bases for J; bases not matched to a gene: 8. Written as DNA, the CDR3 is TGTGCCAGCACCACGGGGGGGGAAAACTACGAGCAGTACTTC. Translating it yields CASTTGGENYEQYF.

This clonotype has just a few counts. The rearrangement uses TRBV19 and TRBJ2-5; 8 nucleotides line up with TRBD1. There are 16 residues in the CDR3. Germline CDR1 is LNHDA and CDR2 is SQIVND (reference sequence). The J segment lost 2 bases and the V segment lost 7 bases, leaving 12 bases of the junction unmatched. As DNA, the CDR3 is TGTGCCAGTACGACTCAGGGGGCGTTAGGTCAAGAGACCCAGTACTTC. It encodes CASTTQGALGQETQYF.

This clonotype was found many times. This chain joins TRBV6-5 and TRBJ1-2, with a weak D call TRBD1 (5 bases). The CDR3 totals 15 residues. Looked up from germline, CDR1 is MNHEY and CDR2 is SVGAGI. V dropped 2 bases and J dropped 7 bases, with 17 bases sitting between them. CDR3 amino acids: CASSYGRGAASGYTF. Written as DNA, the CDR3 is TGTGCCAGCAGTTACGGAAGGGGAGCGGCTAGTGGCTACACCTTC.

There are many counts of this clonotype. The rearrangement joins TRBV20-1 to TRBJ2-7; TRBD2 agrees at 10 bases. After removal of 2 bases from V and 3 bases from J, the junction contained 7 bases not matched to a gene. The V gene's germline CDR1 is DFQATT and CDR2 SNEGSKA (reference sequence). The CDR3 has 15 amino acids. DNA of the CDR3: TGCAGTGCTAGAAAGAGGCTAGCGGGAGTCTACGAGCAGTACTTC. Amino acids: CSARKRLAGVYEQYF.

This clonotype was seen many times. This chain joins TRBV5-1 and TRBJ2-1, with 9 bases fitting TRBD1. Germline V lookup: CDR1 SGHRS, CDR2 YFSETQ. After removal of 2 bases from V and 5 bases from J, the junction contained 2 bases not matched to a gene. The CDR3 covers 14 residues. CDR3 sequence: CASSLGTGNNEQFF. CDR3 bases: TGCGCCAGCAGCTTAGGGACAGGGAACAATGAGCAGTTCTTC.

At least ten counts were recorded for this clonotype. This chain joins TRBV5-1 and TRBJ1-6, with 8 bases fitting TRBD1. In germline, CDR1 is SGHRS, CDR2 YFSETQ. The CDR3 totals 16 residues. V dropped 1 base and J dropped 9; count of bases not matched to a gene: 9. The CDR3 DNA reads as TGCGCCAGCAGCTTGAACGACAGGGGCACAGGTTCACCCCTCCACTTT. Its protein product is CASSLNDRGTGSPLHF.